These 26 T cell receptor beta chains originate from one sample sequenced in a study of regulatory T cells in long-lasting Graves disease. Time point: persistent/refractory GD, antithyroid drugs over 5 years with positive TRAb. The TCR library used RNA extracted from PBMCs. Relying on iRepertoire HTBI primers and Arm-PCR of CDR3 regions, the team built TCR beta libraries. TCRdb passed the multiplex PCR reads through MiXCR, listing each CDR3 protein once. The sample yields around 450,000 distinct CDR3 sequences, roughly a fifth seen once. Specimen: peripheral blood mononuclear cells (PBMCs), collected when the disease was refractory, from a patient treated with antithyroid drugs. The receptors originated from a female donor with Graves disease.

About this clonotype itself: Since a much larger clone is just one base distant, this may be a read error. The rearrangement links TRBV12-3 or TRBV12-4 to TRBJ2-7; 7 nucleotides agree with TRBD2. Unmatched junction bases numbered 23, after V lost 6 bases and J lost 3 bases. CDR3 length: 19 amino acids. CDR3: CASRPPPQWRGRLSYEQYF. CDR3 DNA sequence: TGTGCCAGCAGACCGCCTCCCCAATGGCGGGGGAGGCTAAGCTACGAGCAGTACTTC.

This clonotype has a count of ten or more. CDR3 in DNA: TGTGCCAGCAGTGAAGTCGCCAGCAATCAGCCCCAGCATTTT. This codes for CASSEVASNQPQHF. The chain couples TRBV2 to TRBJ1-5, with D unclear. The CDR3 is 14 residues long. Germline loops: CDR1 SNHLY, CDR2 FYNNEI. V gave up 1 base and J gave up 1 base, with 5 bases separating them.

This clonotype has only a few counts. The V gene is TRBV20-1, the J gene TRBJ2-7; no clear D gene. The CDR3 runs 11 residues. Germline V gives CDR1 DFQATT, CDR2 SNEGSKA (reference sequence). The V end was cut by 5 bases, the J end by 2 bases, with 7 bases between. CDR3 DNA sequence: TGCAGTGCTCTGGAAACCTACGAGCAGTACTTC. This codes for CSALETYEQYF.

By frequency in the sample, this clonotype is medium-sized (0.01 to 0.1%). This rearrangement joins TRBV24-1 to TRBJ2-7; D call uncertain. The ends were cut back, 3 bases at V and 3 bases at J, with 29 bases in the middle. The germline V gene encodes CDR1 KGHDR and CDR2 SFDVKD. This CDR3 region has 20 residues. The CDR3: CATSDLAFGSRVDQCYEQYF. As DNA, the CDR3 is TGTGCCACCAGTGATCTTGCCTTCGGATCAAGGGTGGATCAATGCTACGAGCAGTACTTC.

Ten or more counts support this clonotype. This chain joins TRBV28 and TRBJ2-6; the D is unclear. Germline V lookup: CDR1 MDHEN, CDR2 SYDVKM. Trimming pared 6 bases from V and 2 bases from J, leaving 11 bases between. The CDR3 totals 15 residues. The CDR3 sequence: CASRGEFPGANVLTF. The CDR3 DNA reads TGTGCCAGCAGGGGCGAGTTTCCTGGGGCCAACGTCCTGACTTTC.

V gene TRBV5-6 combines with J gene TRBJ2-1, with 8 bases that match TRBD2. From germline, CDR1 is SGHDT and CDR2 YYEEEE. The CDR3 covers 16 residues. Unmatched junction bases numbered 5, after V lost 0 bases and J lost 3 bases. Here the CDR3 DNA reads TGTGCCAGCAGCTTGGGTCTAGCGGGCCTCTACAATGAGCAGTTCTTC. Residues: CASSLGLAGLYNEQFF.

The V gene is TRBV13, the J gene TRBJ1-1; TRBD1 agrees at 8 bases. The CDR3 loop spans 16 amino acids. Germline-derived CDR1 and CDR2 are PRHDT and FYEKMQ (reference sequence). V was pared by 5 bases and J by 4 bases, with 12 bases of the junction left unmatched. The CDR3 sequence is CASSPRGRGRFTEAFF. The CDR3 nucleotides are TGTGCCAGCAGCCCCCGGGGCAGGGGGCGCTTCACTGAAGCTTTCTTT.

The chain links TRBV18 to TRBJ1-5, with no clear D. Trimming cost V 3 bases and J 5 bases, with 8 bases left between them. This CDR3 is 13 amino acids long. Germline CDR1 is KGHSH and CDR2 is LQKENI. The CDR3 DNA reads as TGTGCCAGCTCACCTCAGCCGGATCAGCCCCAGCATTTT. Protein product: CASSPQPDQPQHF.

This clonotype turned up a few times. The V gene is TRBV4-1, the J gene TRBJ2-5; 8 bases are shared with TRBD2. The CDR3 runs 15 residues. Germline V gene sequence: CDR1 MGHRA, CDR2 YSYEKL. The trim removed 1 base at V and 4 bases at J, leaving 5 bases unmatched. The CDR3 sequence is CASSQVAGPRETQYF. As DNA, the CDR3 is TGCGCCAGCAGCCAAGTAGCGGGGCCCCGAGAGACCCAGTACTTC.

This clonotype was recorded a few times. CDR3 coding DNA: TGCAGTGCTACAAAGGGACTAGCTGTGTACGAGCAGTACTTC. Residues: CSATKGLAVYEQYF. The chain is built from TRBV20-1 and TRBJ2-7, with 9 bases identical to TRBD2. The CDR3 is 14 residues long. Germline CDR1 and CDR2: DFQATT and SNEGSKA (reference sequence). J lost 4 bases, V lost 4 bases, and 8 bases had no gene match.

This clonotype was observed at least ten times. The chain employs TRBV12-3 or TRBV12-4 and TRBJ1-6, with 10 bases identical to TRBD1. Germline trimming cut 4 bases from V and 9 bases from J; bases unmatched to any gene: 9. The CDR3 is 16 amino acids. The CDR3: CASSSNDRGRVSPLHF. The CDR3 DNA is TGTGCCAGCAGTTCAAACGACAGGGGGCGAGTTTCACCCCTCCACTTT.

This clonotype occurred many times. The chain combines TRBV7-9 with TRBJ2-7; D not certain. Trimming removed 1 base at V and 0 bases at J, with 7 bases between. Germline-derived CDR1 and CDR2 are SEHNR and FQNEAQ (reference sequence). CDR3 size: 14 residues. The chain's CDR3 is CASSLDSNSYEQYF. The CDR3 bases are TGTGCCAGCAGCTTAGACTCAAACTCCTACGAGCAGTACTTC.

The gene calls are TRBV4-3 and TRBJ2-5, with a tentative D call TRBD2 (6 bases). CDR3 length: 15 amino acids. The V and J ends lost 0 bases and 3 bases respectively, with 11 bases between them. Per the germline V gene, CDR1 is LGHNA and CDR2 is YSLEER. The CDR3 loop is CASSQDWRGKETQYF. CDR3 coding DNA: TGCGCCAGCAGCCAAGATTGGAGGGGAAAAGAGACCCAGTACTTC.

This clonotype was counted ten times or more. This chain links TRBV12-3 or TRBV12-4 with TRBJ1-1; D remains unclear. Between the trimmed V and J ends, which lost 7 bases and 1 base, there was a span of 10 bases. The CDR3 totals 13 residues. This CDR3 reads CASKWSENTEAFF. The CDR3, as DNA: TGTGCCAGCAAATGGTCGGAGAACACTGAAGCTTTCTTT.

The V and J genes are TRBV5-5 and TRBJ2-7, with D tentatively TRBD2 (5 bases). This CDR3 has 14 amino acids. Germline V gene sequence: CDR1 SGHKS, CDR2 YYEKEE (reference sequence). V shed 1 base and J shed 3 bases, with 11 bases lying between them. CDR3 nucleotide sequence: TGTGCCAGCAGCTTGTATGAGGGAAGCTACGAGCAGTACTTC. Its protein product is CASSLYEGSYEQYF.

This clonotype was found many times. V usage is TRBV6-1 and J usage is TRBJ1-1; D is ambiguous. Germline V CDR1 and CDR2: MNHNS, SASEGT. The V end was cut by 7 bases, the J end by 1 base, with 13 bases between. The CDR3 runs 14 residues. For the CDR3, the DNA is TGTGCCAGCACGGCGGGTTTTGGGAACACTGAAGCTTTCTTT. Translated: CASTAGFGNTEAFF.

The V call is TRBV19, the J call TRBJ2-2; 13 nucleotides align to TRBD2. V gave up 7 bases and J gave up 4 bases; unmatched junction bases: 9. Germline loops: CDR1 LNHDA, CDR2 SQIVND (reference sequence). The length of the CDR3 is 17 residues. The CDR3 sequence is CASTRTSGRGGTGELFF. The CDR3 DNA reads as TGTGCCAGTACCCGGACTAGCGGGAGAGGAGGCACCGGGGAGCTGTTTTTT.

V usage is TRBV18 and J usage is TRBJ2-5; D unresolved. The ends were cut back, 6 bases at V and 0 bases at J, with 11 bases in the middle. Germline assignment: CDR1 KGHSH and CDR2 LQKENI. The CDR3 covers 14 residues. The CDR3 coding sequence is TGTGCCAGCTCGTTCGACTCGAACCAAGAGACCCAGTACTTC. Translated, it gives CASSFDSNQETQYF.

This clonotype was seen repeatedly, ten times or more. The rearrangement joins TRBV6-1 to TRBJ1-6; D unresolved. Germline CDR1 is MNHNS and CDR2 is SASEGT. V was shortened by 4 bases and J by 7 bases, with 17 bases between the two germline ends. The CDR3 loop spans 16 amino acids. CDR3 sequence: CASSASRDMQNSPLHF. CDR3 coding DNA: TGTGCCAGCAGTGCCTCTCGGGATATGCAGAATTCACCCCTCCACTTT.

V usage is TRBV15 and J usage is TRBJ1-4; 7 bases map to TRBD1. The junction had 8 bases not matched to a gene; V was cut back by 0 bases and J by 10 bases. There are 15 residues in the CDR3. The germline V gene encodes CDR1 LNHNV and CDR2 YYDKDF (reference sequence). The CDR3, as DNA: TGTGCCACCAGCAGAGATACAGGGGAGATGGGAAAACTGTTTTTT. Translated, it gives CATSRDTGEMGKLFF. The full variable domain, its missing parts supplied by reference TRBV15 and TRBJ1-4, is DAMVIQNPRYQVTQFGKPVTLSCSQTLNHNVMYWYQQKSSQAPKLLFHYYDKDFNNEADTPDNFQSRRPNTSFCFLDIRSPGLGDTAMYLCATSRDTGEMGKLFFGSGTQLSVL.

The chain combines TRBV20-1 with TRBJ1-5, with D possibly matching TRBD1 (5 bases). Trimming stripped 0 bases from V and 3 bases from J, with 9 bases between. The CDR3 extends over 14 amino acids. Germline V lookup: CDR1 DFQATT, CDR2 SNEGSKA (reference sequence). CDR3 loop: CSARERQPNQPQHF. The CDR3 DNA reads TGCAGTGCTAGAGAGAGACAGCCCAATCAGCCCCAGCATTTT.

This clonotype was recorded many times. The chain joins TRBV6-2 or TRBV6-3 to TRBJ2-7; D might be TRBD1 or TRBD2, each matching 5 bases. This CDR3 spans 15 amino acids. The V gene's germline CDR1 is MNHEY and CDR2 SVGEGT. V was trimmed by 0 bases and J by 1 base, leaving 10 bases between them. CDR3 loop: CASSYSGEHSYEQYF. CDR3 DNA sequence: TGTGCCAGCAGTTACTCAGGGGAGCATTCCTACGAGCAGTACTTC.

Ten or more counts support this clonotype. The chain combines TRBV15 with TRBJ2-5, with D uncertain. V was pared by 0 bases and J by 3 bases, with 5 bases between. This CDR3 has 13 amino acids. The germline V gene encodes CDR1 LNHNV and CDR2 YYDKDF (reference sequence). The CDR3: CATSRDPEETQYF. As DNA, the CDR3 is TGTGCCACCAGCAGAGACCCAGAAGAGACCCAGTACTTC.

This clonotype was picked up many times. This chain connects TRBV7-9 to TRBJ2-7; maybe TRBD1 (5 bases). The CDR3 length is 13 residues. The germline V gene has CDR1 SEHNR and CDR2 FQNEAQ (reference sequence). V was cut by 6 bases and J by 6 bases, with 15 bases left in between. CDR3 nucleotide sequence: TGTGCCAGCAGACCGCCAACAAGGGGCGAGCAGTACTTC. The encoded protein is CASRPPTRGEQYF.

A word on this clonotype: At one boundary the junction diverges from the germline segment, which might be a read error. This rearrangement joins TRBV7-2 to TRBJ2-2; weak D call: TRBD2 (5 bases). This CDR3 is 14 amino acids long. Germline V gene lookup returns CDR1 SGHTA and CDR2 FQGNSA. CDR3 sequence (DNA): TGTGCCAGCAGCCTAGCCGGGTTGACCGGGGAGCTGTTTTTT. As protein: CASSLAGLTGELFF.

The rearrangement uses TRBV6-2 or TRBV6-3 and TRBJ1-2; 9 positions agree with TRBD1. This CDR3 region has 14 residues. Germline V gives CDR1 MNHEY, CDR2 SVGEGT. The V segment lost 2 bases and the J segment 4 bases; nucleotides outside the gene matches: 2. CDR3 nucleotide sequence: TGTGCCAGCAGTTACGTACAGGGGGCCTATGGCTACACCTTC. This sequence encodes CASSYVQGAYGYTF.